The sequence of this T cell receptor (beta chain) was determined in a study of T cells in Graves' hyperthyroidism and ophthalmopathy. The overall study: Peripheral blood specimens were obtained at initial diagnosis, prior to any treatment.

There were TCR beta CDR3 regions amplified from RNA transcripts. Researchers ran a first-round RT-PCR on the TCR CDR3 using the HTBI primer set. TCRdb re-called the multiplex PCR reads through MiXCR, storing one row per CDR3 protein. The sample holds around 440,000 distinct CDR3 sequences, 15% to 19% seen once. CDR1 SNHLY and CDR2 FYNNEI come from the germline V gene. V dropped 6 bases and J dropped 2; count of bases not matched to a gene: 4. The CDR3 has 14 amino acids. This rearrangement joins TRBV2 to TRBJ1-3, with 7 bases identical to TRBD1. This sequence originates from a woman aged 18-29 years with Graves' hyperthyroidism. Sequencing was performed on blood. The CDR3: CASRSDRAGNTIYF. DNA of the CDR3: TGTGCCAGCAGATCTGACAGGGCTGGAAACACCATATATTTT.